Listed below are T cell receptor beta chains from one sample, sequenced in a study of shared clonotypes between healthy human individuals. The assay was immunoSEQ multiplex PCR, and TCRdb's table has in-frame clones only and misses some. The sample records some 530,000 clones, around 73% being singletons. Sequenced: PBMCs. The source of these receptors is a woman aged 40 to 50 in good health. Some clones in this sample may be carry-over from other donors' samples. CDR3s include the opening cysteine and the closing phenylalanine or tryptophan. The order of the fields is D gene, J gene, V gene, clone size, CDR3 protein, CDR3 DNA. D genes are given only for firm matches. The size entry is marked missing in some rows and otherwise reads once, few, many or a size class.

-,TRBJ2-5,TRBV4-2,-,CASSRTEREETQYF,TGTGCCAGCAGCCGCACTGAGAGAGAAGAGACCCAGTACTTC
-,TRBJ1-5,TRBV21-1,-,CASSKDLGGASNQPQHF,TGTGCCAGCAGCAAAGACCTGGGGGGGGCTAGCAATCAGCCCCAGCATTTT
-,TRBJ2-5,TRBV11-3,once,CASSLGSSVQETQYF,TGTGCCAGCAGCTTAGGTAGTAGCGTCCAAGAGACCCAGTACTTC
-,TRBJ2-6,TRBV6-6,once,CASSYSGANVLTF,TGTGCCAGCAGTTACTCGGGGGCCAACGTCCTGACTTTC
-,TRBJ2-2,TRBV11-2,-,CASSMGNTGELFF,TGTGCCAGCTCCATGGGGAACACCGGGGAGCTGTTTTTT
-,TRBJ2-6,TRBV28,-,CASKESGSGANVLTF,TGTGCCAGCAAGGAGTCGGGGTCTGGGGCCAACGTCCTGACTTTC
-,TRBJ1-4,TRBV7-9,few,CASSLYRPTNEKLFF,TGTGCCAGCAGCCTGTACAGGCCCACTAATGAAAAACTGTTTTTT
TRBD1,TRBJ2-5,TRBV11-2,-,CASSLDRGQETQYF,TGTGCCAGCAGCCTTGACAGGGGCCAAGAGACCCAGTACTTC
-,TRBJ1-2,TRBV2,-,CASRYGDGYGYTF,TGTGCCAGCAGATACGGAGACGGTTATGGCTACACCTTC
-,TRBJ1-1,TRBV15,-,CATSRDQQTRVFF,TGTGCCACCAGCAGAGATCAACAGACGAGGGTTTTCTTT
-,TRBJ1-1,TRBV6-6,-,CASRSGPDFVAFF,TGTGCCAGCAGAAGTGGGCCCGATTTCGTAGCTTTCTTT
-,TRBJ1-5,TRBV9,-,CASSASAGVNQPQHF,TGTGCCAGCAGCGCCTCCGCAGGAGTCAATCAGCCCCAGCATTTT
TRBD2,TRBJ2-1,TRBV7-9,-,CASSSLAGGPNEQFF,TGTGCCAGCAGCTCACTAGCGGGAGGCCCCAATGAGCAGTTCTTC
TRBD1,TRBJ1-1,TRBV15,few,CATSRTDRVPEAFF,TGTGCCACCAGCAGAACGGACAGGGTCCCTGAAGCTTTCTTT
-,TRBJ2-7,TRBV19,-,CASSGRGEAYEQYF,TGTGCCAGTAGTGGCAGGGGTGAGGCCTACGAGCAGTACTTC
-,TRBJ2-7,TRBV2,-,CASRMAAGNTYEQYF,TGTGCCAGCAGAATGGCTGCAGGGAATACCTACGAGCAGTACTTC
-,TRBJ1-1,TRBV19,once,CASSIRLNTEAFF,TGTGCCAGTAGTATTCGGCTGAACACTGAAGCTTTCTTT
-,TRBJ2-2,TRBV9,-,CASSPIAKGHGELFF,TGTGCCAGCAGCCCCATCGCCAAGGGGCACGGGGAGCTGTTTTTT
-,TRBJ2-2,TRBV9,-,CASSDLRQANTGELFF,TGTGCCAGCAGCGATCTCCGGCAAGCGAACACCGGGGAGCTGTTTTTT
TRBD2,TRBJ2-1,TRBV7-3,-,CASSLGTSGYNEQFF,TGTGCCAGCAGCTTAGGGACTAGCGGATACAATGAGCAGTTCTTC
-,TRBJ2-3,TRBV7-2,few,CASSLGWSTDTQYF,TGTGCCAGCAGCTTAGGGTGGAGCACAGATACGCAGTATTTT
-,TRBJ2-7,TRBV18,-,CASSRVEEAWNEQYF,TGTGCCAGCTCACGGGTTGAGGAGGCCTGGAACGAGCAGTACTTC
-,TRBJ2-5,TRBV19,-,CASSIPGTRETQYF,TGTGCCAGTAGTATCCCGGGAACCAGGGAGACCCAGTACTTC
TRBD1,TRBJ2-7,TRBV6-5,-,CASSYSDRGYVYEQYF,TGTGCCAGCAGTTATTCAGACAGGGGGTATGTCTACGAGCAGTACTTC
-,TRBJ1-5,TRBV30,-,CAWEQGSGQPQHF,TGTGCCTGGGAACAGGGTTCGGGTCAGCCCCAGCATTTT
-,TRBJ2-7,TRBV5-1,few,CASSVDGYEQYF,TGCGCCAGCAGCGTGGACGGGTACGAGCAGTACTTC
-,TRBJ1-5,TRBV12-5,once,CASGRDLNQPQHF,TGTGCTAGTGGCCGGGACCTCAATCAGCCCCAGCATTTT
-,TRBJ2-7,TRBV7-7,-,CASSLYRVEEKQYF,TGTGCCAGCAGCTTGTACAGGGTAGAGGAGAAGCAGTACTTC
-,TRBJ1-5,TRBV15,-,CATSRGWGGQPQHF,TGTGCCACCAGCAGAGGGTGGGGGGGCCAGCCCCAGCATTTT
-,TRBJ2-7,TRBV20-1,-,CSALDYEQYF,TGCAGTGCCCTTGACTACGAGCAGTACTTC
TRBD2,TRBJ2-1,TRBV5-1,-,CASSLSTSGSNEQFF,TGCGCCAGCAGCTTGTCCACTAGCGGGAGCAATGAGCAGTTCTTC
TRBD2,TRBJ2-5,TRBV18,-,CASSPGTSGIPETQYF,TGTGCCAGCTCACCCGGGACTAGCGGGATTCCAGAGACCCAGTACTTC
TRBD2,TRBJ2-7,TRBV5-1,-,CASSAGLAENTYEQYF,TGCGCCAGCAGCGCCGGACTAGCGGAAAACACCTACGAGCAGTACTTC